A single T cell receptor (beta chain) is shown here with its context. Antigen unknown. The data originate from a study of cytomegalovirus exposure and HLA in healthy donors. Study conclusions and caveats: As confirmed in vitro, a few CMV-associated chains were specific for CMV antigens. Listed as cytomegalovirus-associated were 150 or so TCR beta chains.

The assay was immunoSEQ multiplex PCR, and TCRdb's table has in-frame clones only and misses some. This sample has roughly 100,000 clones; just under 95% occur once, and the top ten carry 0.89%. V lost 5 bases, J lost 8 bases, and 7 bases stayed unmatched. The CDR3 length is 14 residues. Germline CDR1 reads SGHVS; CDR2 reads FQNEAQ. The chain carries TRBV7-8 and TRBJ2-2, with 8 bases lining up with TRBD2. The sequence was collected from a young woman in good health and CMV-seronegative. Sequencing input: PBMCs. The CDR3 here is CASSSTSGSGELFF. The CDR3 DNA sequence: TGTGCCAGCAGCAGCACTAGCGGCTCTGGGGAGCTGTTTTTT.